This T cell receptor (beta chain) was obtained from a study of CD8 T cells in ankylosing spondylitis. Construction of TCR beta libraries was performed using quantitative 5'-RACE with molecular barcodes. From the 5' RACE reads, TCRdb called clonotypes with MiXCR, one entry per CDR3 protein. Of 350,000 or so distinct CDR3 sequences detected, 11% appear once; the ten largest clones hold roughly 9%. Note on this clonotype: The antigen is not known.

Study observations and caveats: As for the disease-linked clones, they showed a CD8+ phenotype and occurred at relatively low frequencies in peripheral blood.

The TCR sequence derives from a female donor with ankylosing spondylitis or in good health (not recorded which). The material sequenced was blood, either unsorted or a sorted T cell fraction (not recorded which).

DNA of the CDR3: TGTGCCAGCAGCGGGACTAGCAGGAAAGAGACCCAGTACTTC. This sequence encodes CASSGTSRKETQYF. This chain links TRBV7-6 with TRBJ2-5; 9 bases match TRBD2. This CDR3 has 14 amino acids. Trimming took 5 bases from V and 3 from J; bases not matched to a gene: 4. The germline V gene has CDR1 SGHVS and CDR2 FNYEAQ.